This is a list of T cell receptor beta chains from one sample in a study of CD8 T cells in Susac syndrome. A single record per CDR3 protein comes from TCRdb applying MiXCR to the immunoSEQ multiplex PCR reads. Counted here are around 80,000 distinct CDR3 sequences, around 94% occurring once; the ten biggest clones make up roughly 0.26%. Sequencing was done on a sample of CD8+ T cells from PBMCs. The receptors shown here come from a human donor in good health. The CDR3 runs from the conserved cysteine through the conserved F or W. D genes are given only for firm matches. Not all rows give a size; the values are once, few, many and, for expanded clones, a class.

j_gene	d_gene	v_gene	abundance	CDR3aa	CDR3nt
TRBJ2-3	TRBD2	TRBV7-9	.	CASSQGNSGRTDTQYF	TGTGCCAGCAGCCAAGGGAACAGCGGGAGGACAGATACGCAGTATTTT
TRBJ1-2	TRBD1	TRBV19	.	CASSPQGASGYTF	TGTGCCAGTAGTCCCCAGGGGGCAAGTGGCTACACCTTC
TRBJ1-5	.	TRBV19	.	CASSPVEGDPQHF	TGTGCCAGTAGTCCTGTGGAAGGGGATCCCCAGCATTTT
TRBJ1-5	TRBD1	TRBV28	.	CASSPTGALNPQHF	TGTGCCAGCAGTCCGACAGGGGCGCTCAACCCCCAGCATTTT
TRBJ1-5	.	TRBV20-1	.	CSASPSGPQHF	TGCAGTGCTTCCCCTTCGGGGCCCCAGCATTTT
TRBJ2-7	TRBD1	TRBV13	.	CASSQRGQGYDEQYF	TGTGCCAGCAGCCAGCGAGGACAGGGGTATGACGAGCAGTACTTC
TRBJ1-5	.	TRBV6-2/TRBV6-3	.	CASSLSGRGASNQPQHF	TGTGCCAGCAGTCTATCCGGGCGGGGAGCGAGCAATCAGCCCCAGCATTTT
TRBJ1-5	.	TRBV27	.	CASSRDPNQPQHF	TGTGCCAGCAGCCGGGATCCCAATCAGCCCCAGCATTTT
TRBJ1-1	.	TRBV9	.	CASSSSPMNTEAFF	TGTGCCAGCAGCTCGTCACCAATGAACACTGAAGCTTTCTTT
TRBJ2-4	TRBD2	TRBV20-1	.	CSARDRKWEGFAKNIQYF	TGCAGTGCTAGAGACAGGAAATGGGAGGGCTTTGCCAAAAACATTCAGTACTTC
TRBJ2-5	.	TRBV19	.	CASSSGEETQYF	TGTGCCAGTAGTTCGGGCGAGGAGACCCAGTACTTC
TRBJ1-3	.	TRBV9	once	CASVSSGNTIYF	TGTGCCAGCGTTTCCTCTGGAAACACCATATATTTT
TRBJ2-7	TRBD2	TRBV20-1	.	CSAELTSGGAYEQYF	TGCAGTGCTGAACTGACTAGCGGGGGAGCCTACGAGCAGTACTTC
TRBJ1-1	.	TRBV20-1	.	CSARDRSGSGTEAFF	TGCAGTGCTAGAGATAGGTCTGGGTCGGGCACTGAAGCTTTCTTT
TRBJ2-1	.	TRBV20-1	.	CSADLYNEQFF	TGCAGTGCCGATTTGTACAATGAGCAGTTCTTC
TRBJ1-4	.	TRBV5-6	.	CASRKDNNEKLFF	TGTGCCAGCAGGAAGGACAATAATGAAAAACTGTTTTTT
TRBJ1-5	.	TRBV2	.	CASSDGQDVGGMFGNQPQHF	TGTGCCAGCAGTGACGGGCAGGACGTGGGTGGAATGTTTGGGAATCAGCCCCAGCATTTT
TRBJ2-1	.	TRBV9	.	CASSVEPPLSSYNEQFF	TGTGCCAGCAGCGTAGAACCCCCACTCAGCTCCTACAATGAGCAGTTCTTC
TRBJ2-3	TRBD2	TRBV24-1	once	CATSEPETSAQGTDTQYF	TGTGCCACCAGTGAACCCGAGACTAGCGCCCAAGGGACAGATACGCAGTATTTT
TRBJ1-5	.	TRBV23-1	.	CASSRLQGQPQHF	TGCGCCAGCAGTCGCCTACAGGGCCAGCCCCAGCATTTT
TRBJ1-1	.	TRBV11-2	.	CASSPAGRGPNTEAFF	TGTGCCAGCAGCCCGGCGGGCCGGGGGCCGAACACTGAAGCTTTCTTT
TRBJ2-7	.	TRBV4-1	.	CASSHQYADEQYF	TGCGCCAGCAGCCACCAGTATGCGGACGAGCAGTACTTC
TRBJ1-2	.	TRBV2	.	CASSEASGYYGYTF	TGTGCCAGCAGTGAAGCCAGCGGCTACTATGGCTACACCTTC
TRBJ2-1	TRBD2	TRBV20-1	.	CSARDLEGGQNEQFF	TGCAGTGCTAGAGATCTGGAGGGAGGGCAAAATGAGCAGTTCTTC
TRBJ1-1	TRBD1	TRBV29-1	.	CSVNRGKAFF	TGCAGCGTTAACAGGGGGAAAGCTTTCTTT
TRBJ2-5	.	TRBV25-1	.	CASIGGRGETQYF	TGTGCCAGCATAGGGGGGAGGGGAGAGACCCAGTACTTC
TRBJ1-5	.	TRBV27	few	CASSLSEGNQPQHF	TGTGCCAGCAGTTTATCGGAGGGTAACCAGCCCCAGCATTTT
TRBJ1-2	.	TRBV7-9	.	CASSSAGRKGYTF	TGTGCCAGCAGCTCGGCAGGGAGAAAAGGCTACACCTTC
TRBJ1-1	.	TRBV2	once	CASSESFSNTEAFF	TGTGCCAGCAGTGAGTCCTTCTCGAACACTGAAGCTTTCTTT
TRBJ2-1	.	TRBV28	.	CASNSGSYNEQFF	TGTGCCAGCAATAGTGGTTCCTACAATGAGCAGTTCTTC
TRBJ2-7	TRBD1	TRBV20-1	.	CSASHIPRDRVRYEQYF	TGCAGTGCTAGCCACATCCCTCGGGACAGGGTGCGCTACGAGCAGTACTTC
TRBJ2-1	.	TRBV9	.	CASSVDGSYNEQFF	TGTGCCAGCAGCGTAGATGGCTCCTACAATGAGCAGTTCTTC
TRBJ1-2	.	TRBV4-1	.	CASSQEGGIYGYTF	TGCGCCAGCAGCCAAGAGGGCGGAATCTATGGCTACACCTTC
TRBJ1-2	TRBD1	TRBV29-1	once	CSVDRTGGTYGYTF	TGCAGCGTTGATCGGACAGGGGGCACCTATGGCTACACCTTC
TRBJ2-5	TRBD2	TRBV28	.	CASSWERGTRAQYF	TGTGCCAGCAGTTGGGAGCGGGGTACAAGGGCCCAGTACTTC
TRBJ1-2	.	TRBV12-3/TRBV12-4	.	CASSFGWKDGYTF	TGTGCCAGCAGTTTCGGGTGGAAGGATGGCTACACCTTC
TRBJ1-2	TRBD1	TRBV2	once	CASTGTGRGYTF	TGTGCCAGTACCGGGACAGGGCGCGGCTACACCTTC
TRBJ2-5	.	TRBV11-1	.	CASSDGGYRETQYF	TGTGCCAGCAGCGATGGAGGATATCGCGAGACCCAGTACTTC
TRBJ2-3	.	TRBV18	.	CASSPAGFADTQYF	TGTGCCAGCTCACCGGCGGGATTTGCAGATACGCAGTATTTT
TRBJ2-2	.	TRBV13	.	CASSPTPGSTGELFF	TGTGCCAGCAGCCCCACGCCGGGAAGCACCGGGGAGCTGTTTTTT
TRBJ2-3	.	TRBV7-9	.	CASSLTPGLHAVTDTQYF	TGTGCCAGCAGCCTCACCCCGGGCCTCCATGCGGTGACAGATACGCAGTATTTT
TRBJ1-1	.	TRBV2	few	CASRGAEAFF	TGTGCCAGCAGGGGGGCTGAAGCTTTCTTT